Listed below are T cell receptor beta chains from one sample, sequenced in a study of control samples from healthy donors and cancer patients. Assay used: immunoSEQ multiplex PCR; TCRdb lists only in-frame clones, some missing. The table shows tens of thousands of clones, with roughly 90% occurring only once. Sample: PBMCs. The receptor source for this set is a man in his forties or fifties with colorectal cancer. Each CDR3 is given with its conserved first and last residue. A D gene is named only where the DNA matches it firmly.

V gene	D gene	J gene	CDR3 DNA	CDR3 protein
TRBV4-1	NA	TRBJ1-5	TGCGCCAGCAGCCAAGATCAGTTGCAGGCTAGCAATCAGCCCCAGCATTTT	CASSQDQLQASNQPQHF
TRBV5-6	TRBD1	TRBJ2-1	TGTGCCAGCAGCGCGCAGGGACAGAGGGCGCGTGAGCAGTTCTTC	CASSAQGQRAREQFF
TRBV19	NA	TRBJ1-2	TGTGCCAGTAGTATCGGCAGGAACTATGGCTACACCTTC	CASSIGRNYGYTF
TRBV5-1	NA	TRBJ1-1	TGCGCCAGCAGTCAATCCGGGGCGAACACTGAAGCTTTCTTT	CASSQSGANTEAFF
TRBV5-4	TRBD1	TRBJ2-2	TGTGCCAGCAGCCCTACGGGACAGCGCACCGGGGAGCTGTTTTTT	CASSPTGQRTGELFF
TRBV12-1	NA	TRBJ2-5	TGTGCCAGCAGCTTTGCGTCCTGGACTAGCGGGGGGTGGGGAGAGACCCAGTACTTC	CASSFASWTSGGWGETQYF
TRBV5-1	TRBD1	TRBJ1-6	TGCGCCAGCAGCTCCGGGACAGCCGACGGGAATTCACCCCTCCACTTT	CASSSGTADGNSPLHF
TRBV18	NA	TRBJ2-7	TGTGCCGGCTCACCGGGATCTCCCTACGAGCAGTACTTC	CAGSPGSPYEQYF
TRBV6-4	NA	TRBJ1-4	TGTGCCAGCAGTGTACTCAGGAAAGAAAGGGGAGAAAAACTGTTTTTT	CASSVLRKERGEKLFF
TRBV27	NA	TRBJ2-7	TGTGCCAGCAGTCCCCGGGACACTACCTACGAGCAGTACTTC	CASSPRDTTYEQYF
TRBV11-1	NA	TRBJ1-1	TGTGCCAGCAGCTTGGCAGGGCCGAACACTGAAGCTTTCTTT	CASSLAGPNTEAFF
TRBV6-6	NA	TRBJ1-2	TGTGCCAGCAGTTACCTGGGGGAGTTAGCTAACTATGGCTACACCTTC	CASSYLGELANYGYTF
TRBV3-1/TRBV3-2	NA	TRBJ1-2	TGTGCCAGCAGCCCCCTTGGGCAGCCTAACTATGGCTACACCTTC	CASSPLGQPNYGYTF
TRBV6-5	NA	TRBJ1-1	TGTGCCAGCAGTTACTCGTGGAGAGCTGAAGCTTTCTTT	CASSYSWRAEAFF
TRBV6-5	NA	TRBJ2-3	TGTGCCAGCAGTTACGGCGTGGCCGATACGCAGTATTTT	CASSYGVADTQYF
TRBV19	TRBD2	TRBJ2-2	TGTGCCAGTAGTATAACTAGCGGGGGGAGAACCGGGGAGCTGTTTTTT	CASSITSGGRTGELFF